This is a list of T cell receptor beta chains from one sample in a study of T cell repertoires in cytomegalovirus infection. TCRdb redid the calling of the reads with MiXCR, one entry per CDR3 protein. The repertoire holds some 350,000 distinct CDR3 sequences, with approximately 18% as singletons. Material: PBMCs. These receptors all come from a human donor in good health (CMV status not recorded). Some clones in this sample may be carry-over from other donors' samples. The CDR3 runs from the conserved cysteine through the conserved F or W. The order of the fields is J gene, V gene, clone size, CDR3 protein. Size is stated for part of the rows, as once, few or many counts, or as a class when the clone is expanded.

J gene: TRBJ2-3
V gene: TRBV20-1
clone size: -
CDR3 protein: CSAVQGTDTQYF

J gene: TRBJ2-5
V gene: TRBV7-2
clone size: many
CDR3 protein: CASTLLPRDPRTETQYF

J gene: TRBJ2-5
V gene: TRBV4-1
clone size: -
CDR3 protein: CASSQDSVTQYF

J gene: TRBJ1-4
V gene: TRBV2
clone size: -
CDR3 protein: CASRNREKLFF

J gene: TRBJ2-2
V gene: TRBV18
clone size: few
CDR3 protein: CASSPTGFGGELFF

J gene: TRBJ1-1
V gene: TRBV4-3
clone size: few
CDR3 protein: CASSLGTAMNTEAFF

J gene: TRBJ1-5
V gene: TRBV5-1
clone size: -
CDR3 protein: CASSFGQGRLDQPQHF

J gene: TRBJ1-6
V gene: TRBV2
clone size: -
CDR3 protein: CASSPGQRNSPLHF

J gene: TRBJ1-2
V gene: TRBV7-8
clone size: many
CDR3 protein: CASSFRGRAYGYTF

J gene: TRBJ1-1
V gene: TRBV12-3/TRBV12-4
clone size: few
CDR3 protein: CASRVTKGAEAFF

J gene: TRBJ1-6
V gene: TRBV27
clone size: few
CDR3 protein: CASMLDYNSPLHF

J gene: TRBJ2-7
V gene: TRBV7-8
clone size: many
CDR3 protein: CASSYAPGLAGAYEQYF

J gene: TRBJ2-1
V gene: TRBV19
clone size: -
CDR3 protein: CASSQGAWGSYNEQFF

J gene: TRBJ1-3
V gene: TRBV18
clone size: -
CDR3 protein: CASSQTATRRSANTIYF

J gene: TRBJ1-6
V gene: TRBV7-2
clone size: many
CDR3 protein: CASSLAGGSPLHF

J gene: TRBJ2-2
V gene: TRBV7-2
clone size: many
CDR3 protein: CASSRPPPNTGELFF

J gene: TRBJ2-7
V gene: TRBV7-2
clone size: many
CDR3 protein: CASSLVLSYEQYF

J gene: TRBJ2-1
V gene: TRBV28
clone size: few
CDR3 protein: CASSVRPGLGEQFF

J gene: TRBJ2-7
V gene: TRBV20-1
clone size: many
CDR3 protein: CSAAPGNYEQYF

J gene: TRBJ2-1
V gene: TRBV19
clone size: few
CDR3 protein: CASSIQIAGGWAVQFF

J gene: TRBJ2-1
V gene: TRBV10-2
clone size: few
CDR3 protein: CATLGQGSSEQFF

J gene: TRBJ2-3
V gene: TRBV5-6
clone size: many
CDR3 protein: CASSLVAESTDTQYF

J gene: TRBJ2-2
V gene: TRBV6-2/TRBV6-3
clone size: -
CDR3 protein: CASSVQGTGELFF

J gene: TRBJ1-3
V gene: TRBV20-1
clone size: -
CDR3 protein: CSARDGGKGNTIYF

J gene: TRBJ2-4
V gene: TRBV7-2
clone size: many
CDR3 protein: CASAKQGGLAKNIQYF

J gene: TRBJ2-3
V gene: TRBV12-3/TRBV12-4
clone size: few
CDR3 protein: CASRTSGGAGTQYF

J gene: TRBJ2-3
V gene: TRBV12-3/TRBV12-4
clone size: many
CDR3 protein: CASSLVTGYGSTDTQYF

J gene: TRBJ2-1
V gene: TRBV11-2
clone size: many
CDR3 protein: CASSLGANEQFF

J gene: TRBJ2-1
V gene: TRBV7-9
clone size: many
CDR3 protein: CASSSGLAARKEQFF

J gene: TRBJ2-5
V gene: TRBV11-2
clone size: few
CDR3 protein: CASSNEKETQYF

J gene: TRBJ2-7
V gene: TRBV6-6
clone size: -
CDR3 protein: CASSQLVGAYEQYF

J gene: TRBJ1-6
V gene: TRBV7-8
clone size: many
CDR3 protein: CASSVRDRPSPLHF

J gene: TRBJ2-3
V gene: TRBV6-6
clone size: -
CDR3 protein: CASSPRVGSTDTQYF

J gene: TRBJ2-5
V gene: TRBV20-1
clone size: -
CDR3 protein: CSARDPENGGETQYF

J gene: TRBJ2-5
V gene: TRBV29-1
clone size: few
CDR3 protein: CSAFGSGGGETQYF

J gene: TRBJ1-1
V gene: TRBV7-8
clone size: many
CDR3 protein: CASSSRTGGFEAFF

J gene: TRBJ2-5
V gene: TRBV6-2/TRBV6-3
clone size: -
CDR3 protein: CASGAGGETQYF

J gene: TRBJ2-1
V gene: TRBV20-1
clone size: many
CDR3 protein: CSARDLWGGQDEQFF

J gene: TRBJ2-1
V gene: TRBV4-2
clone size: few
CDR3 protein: CASSQGASGGANEQFF

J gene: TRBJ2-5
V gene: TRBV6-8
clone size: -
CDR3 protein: CASSPRDSRQVTQYF

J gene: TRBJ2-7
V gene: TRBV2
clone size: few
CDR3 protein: CASSERRPDVVSEQYF

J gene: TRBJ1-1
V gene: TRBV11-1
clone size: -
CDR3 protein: CASRYLRTEAFF

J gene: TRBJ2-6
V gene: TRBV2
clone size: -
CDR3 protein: CARQTARASGANVLTF

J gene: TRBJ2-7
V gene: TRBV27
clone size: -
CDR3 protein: CASSLGPSEARSAYEQYF

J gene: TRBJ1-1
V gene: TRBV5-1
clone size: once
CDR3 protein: CASSLYQGGNTEAFF

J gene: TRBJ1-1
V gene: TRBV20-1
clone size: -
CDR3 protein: CSASRGPSWVTEAFF

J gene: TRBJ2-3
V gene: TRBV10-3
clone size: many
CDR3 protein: CAISGGGLSSSTDTQYF

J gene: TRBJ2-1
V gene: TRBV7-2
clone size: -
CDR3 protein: CASSLVAGGPSTYNEQFF

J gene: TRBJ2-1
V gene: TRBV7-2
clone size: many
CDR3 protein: CASSLLAGEDNEQFF

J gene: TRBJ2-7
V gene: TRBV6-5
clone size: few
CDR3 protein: CASSSTSGTGEQYF

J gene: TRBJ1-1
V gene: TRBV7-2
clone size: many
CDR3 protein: CASSFTGQSEAFF

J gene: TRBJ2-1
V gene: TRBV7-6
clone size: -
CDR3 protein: CASSSSGGADSDEQFF

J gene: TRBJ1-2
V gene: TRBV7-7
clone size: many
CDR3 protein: CASSLGGGTGVGYTF

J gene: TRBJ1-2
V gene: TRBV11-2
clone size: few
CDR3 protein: CASTLGSGRRYTF

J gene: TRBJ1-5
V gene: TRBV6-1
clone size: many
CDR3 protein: CATRGVSGPQHF

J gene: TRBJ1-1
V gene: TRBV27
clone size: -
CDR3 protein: CASSFGGTLAEAFF

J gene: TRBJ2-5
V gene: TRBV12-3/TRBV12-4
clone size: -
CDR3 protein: CASSLVPGQETQYF

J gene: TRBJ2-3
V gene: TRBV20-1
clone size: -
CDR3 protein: CSASTASTDTQYF